This paragraph reports one T cell receptor beta chain. Healthy bone marrow donors made up the donors. Trimming cost V 3 bases and J 10 bases, with 12 bases left between them. The CDR3 contains 12 residues. Germline V lookup: CDR1 SGHTA, CDR2 FQGNSA. The entry originates in a study of cytomegalovirus exposure and HLA in healthy donors. This PCR relied on a set of 60 Vbeta primers and 13 Jbeta primers. Only in-frame clones appear in the TCRdb table, and some are missing; sequencing was by immunoSEQ multiplex PCR. The sample contains about 76,000 clones, roughly 78% of which appear only once. Source material: PBMCs. The source of this sequence is a male donor in good health and CMV-seropositive. The chain has TRBV7-2 and TRBJ1-1, with D possibly TRBD1 on 5 matching bases. The CDR3 is CASSLAQGVAFF. CDR3 nucleotides: TGTGCCAGCAGCTTGGCCCAGGGTGTAGCTTTCTTT.